Reported below is one TCR beta chain. Its antigen is unknown. Base quality data are lacking; no much larger clone is found one base away. The trial excluded patients who had a history of autoimmune disease or who were on systemic immunosuppression. Peripheral blood for TCR sequencing was collected from all dose cohorts at baseline, on cycle 4 day 1, and on cycle 7 day 1. The samples were taken from a phase I, first-in-human, multicenter, open-label dose-escalation trial of ivuxolimab. Adults with locally advanced or metastatic melanoma, renal cell carcinoma, hepatocellular carcinoma or head and neck squamous cell carcinoma were enrolled in the trial. Before TCR sequencing, CD4+ and CD8+ T cells were separately sorted from peripheral blood. The data are from a study of OX40 agonist ivuxolimab in advanced cancers. Study-wide context: Ivuxolimab was a fully human IgG2 agonistic monoclonal antibody targeting the costimulatory receptor OX40 (CD134). Intravenous ivuxolimab was administered to patients every 2 weeks at six dose levels: 0.01, 0.1, 0.3, 1.5, 3 and 10 mg/kg. Among the roughly 52 dose-escalation patients, around 20 had hepatocellular carcinoma, approximately 15 melanoma, 9 renal cell carcinoma and 9 head and neck cancer. A male proportion of 75% to 85% and a mean age of about 60 years, ranging from about 23 to 90, were recorded for the dose-escalation cohort. Prior anti-PD-1, anti-PD-L1 or anti-CTLA-4 therapy was permitted, and roughly two fifths of dose-escalation patients had received checkpoint inhibitors. Partial responses occurred in three dose-escalation patients, of whom one had hepatocellular carcinoma and two had cutaneous melanoma. The point of sequencing TCRbeta in the periphery was to test whether ivuxolimab changed TCR sequence diversity and drove clonal T-cell expansion. The monotherapy dose-escalation portion (N of about 50 patients) of the phase I ivuxolimab trial is reported in the paper. General study outcomes and caveats: Antigen specificity was not determined for the clonally expanded peripheral T cells. Low levels of normalized T-cell clonal expansion were also seen in some nonresponding patients. After ivuxolimab, expanded clones were on average more numerous among CD8+ T cells than among CD4+ T cells. At doses of 0.1 to 3.0 mg/kg, clonal expansion of both CD4+ and CD8+ T cells in blood was seen between baseline and week 6. In partial responders in the 0.1-3.0 mg/kg groups, normalized peripheral clonal expansion was found to be among the lowest, especially among CD8+ T cells.

Genomic DNA was isolated from the sorted cells so that the TCRbeta CDR3 region could be sequenced. The immunoSEQ Assay was used for sequencing of TCRbeta CDR3 regions. TCRdb took over this immuneACCESS table, retaining in-frame rearrangements with V and J assigned. Such tables are incomplete; in checked studies, under half of the missing clones stem from an unresolved V gene, and the remainder is unexplained. The sample table records around 97,000 clones; 85% to 90% of these occur just once. Clones ranked in the top ten supply 5.5% of the sample. This TCR was recovered from an adult with an advanced solid tumor such as melanoma, head and neck, liver or kidney cancer. The source material was CD4+ or CD8+ T cells sorted from blood, sampled in a trial of the OX40 agonist ivuxolimab.

The DNA is as follows: TGTGCCAGCGGAGACAGCCGGCGTGGAAACACCATATATTTT. Translated, this is CASGDSRRGNTIYF. The V and J genes are TRBV27 and TRBJ1-3; a tentative D match to TRBD1 spans 5 bases. The trim is 8 bases for V and 3 bases for J, with a gap of 14 bases between the germline ends. The germline V gene (reference sequence) sets CDR1 to MNHEY and CDR2 to SMNVEV. The CDR3 runs 14 amino acids, cysteine and phenylalanine included. Left in the record is the CDR3 DNA by itself, 42 bases read in frame from the first base.